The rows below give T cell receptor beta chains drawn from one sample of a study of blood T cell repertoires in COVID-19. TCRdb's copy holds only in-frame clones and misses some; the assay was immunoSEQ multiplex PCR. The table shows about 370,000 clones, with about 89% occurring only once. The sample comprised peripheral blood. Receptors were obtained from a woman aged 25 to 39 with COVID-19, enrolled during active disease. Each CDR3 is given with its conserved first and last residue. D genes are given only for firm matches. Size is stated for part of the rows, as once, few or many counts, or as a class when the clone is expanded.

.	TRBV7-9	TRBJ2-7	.	TGTGCCAGCAGCTTAGTATCAACAGGAAAAAACGAGCAGTACTTC	CASSLVSTGKNEQYF
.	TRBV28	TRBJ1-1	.	TGTGCCAGCAGTACGGCAGGGAACACTGAAGCTTTCTTT	CASSTAGNTEAFF
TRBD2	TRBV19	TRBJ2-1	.	TGTGCCAGTAGTACGAGCGGGAGGTCCTACAATGAGCAGTTCTTC	CASSTSGRSYNEQFF
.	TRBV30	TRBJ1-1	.	TGTGCCTGGAGTGTACGTTCGGACACTGAAGCTTTCTTT	CAWSVRSDTEAFF
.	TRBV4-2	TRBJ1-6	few	TGTGCCAGCAGCCAAGACAGGAATAATTCACCCCTCCACTTT	CASSQDRNNSPLHF
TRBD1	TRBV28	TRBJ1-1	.	TGTGCCAGCAGACATAACCAGGGACAGATGAACACTGAAGCTTTCTTT	CASRHNQGQMNTEAFF
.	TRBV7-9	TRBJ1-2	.	TGTGCCAGCAGCCGAGCTCAAGACTACTATGGCTACACCTTC	CASSRAQDYYGYTF
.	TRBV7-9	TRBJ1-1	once	TGTGCCAGCAGCTTAGGCGGGCTGGCCACTGAAGCTTTCTTT	CASSLGGLATEAFF
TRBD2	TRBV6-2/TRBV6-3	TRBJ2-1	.	TGTGCCAGCAGTTACGGACTAGCGGGAGGGCCCGAGCAGTTCTTC	CASSYGLAGGPEQFF
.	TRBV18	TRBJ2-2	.	TGTGCCAGCTCACCGGCGACAACCCCCGCCGGGGAGCTGTTTTTT	CASSPATTPAGELFF
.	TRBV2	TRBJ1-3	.	TGTGCCAGCAGTGAAAGTCTGGGACTTGGAAACACCATATATTTT	CASSESLGLGNTIYF
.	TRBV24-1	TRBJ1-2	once	TGTGCCACCTCGGAGCGTGGGTTAAACTATGGCTACACCTTC	CATSERGLNYGYTF
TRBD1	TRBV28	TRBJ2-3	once	TGTGCCAGCAGTCCACCTATGTGGGACAGGGCCGTAGATACGCAGTATTTT	CASSPPMWDRAVDTQYF
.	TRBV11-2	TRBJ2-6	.	TGTGCCAGCAGCTTAGCTATTACTGGGGCCAACGTCCTGACTTTC	CASSLAITGANVLTF
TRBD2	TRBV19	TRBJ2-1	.	TGTGCCAGTAGTATTACGAGCGGGAGGCATTCCTACAATGAGCAGTTCTTC	CASSITSGRHSYNEQFF
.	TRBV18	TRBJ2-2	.	TGTGCCAGCTCACCACAGACTGGCGGGGAGCTGTTTTTT	CASSPQTGGELFF
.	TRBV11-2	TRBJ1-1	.	TGTGCCAGCAGCTCCGGGACACTCGTGAACACTGAAGCTTTCTTT	CASSSGTLVNTEAFF
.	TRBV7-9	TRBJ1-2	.	TGTGCCAGCAGCTTAGGGGGCGGAACTAACTATGGCTACACCTTC	CASSLGGGTNYGYTF
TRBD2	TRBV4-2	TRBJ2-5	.	TGTGCCAGCAGCCGGACTAGCGGGGGACTCGTTCAAGAGACCCAGTACTTC	CASSRTSGGLVQETQYF
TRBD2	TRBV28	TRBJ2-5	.	TGTGCCAGCAGCGTCACCATAGCGGGGGAGCAAGAGACCCAGTACTTC	CASSVTIAGEQETQYF
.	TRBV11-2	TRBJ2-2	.	TGTGCCAGCAGCGACAGTACCGGGGAGCTGTTTTTT	CASSDSTGELFF
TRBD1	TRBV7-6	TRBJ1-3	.	TGTGCCAGCAGCTCCGGACAGGGAACGGCTGGAAACACCATATATTTT	CASSSGQGTAGNTIYF
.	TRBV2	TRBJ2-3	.	TGTGCCAGCGGGGGGCTAGCGGATTCCACAGATACGCAGTATTTT	CASGGLADSTDTQYF
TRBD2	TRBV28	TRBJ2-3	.	TGTGCCAGCAGTCCTGGACTAGCGGGGACTAGCACAGATACGCAGTATTTT	CASSPGLAGTSTDTQYF
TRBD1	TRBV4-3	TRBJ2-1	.	TGCGCCAGCAGCCAAGATTGGGGACAGGGCCCCTACAATGAGCAGTTCTTC	CASSQDWGQGPYNEQFF
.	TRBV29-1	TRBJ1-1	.	TGCAGCGTCGTTTTGAGGGTGACAGGTTCGGGTACTGAAGCTTTCTTT	CSVVLRVTGSGTEAFF
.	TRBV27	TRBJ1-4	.	TGTGCCAGCACCCGAGGGGGGGCTAATGAAAAACTGTTTTTT	CASTRGGANEKLFF
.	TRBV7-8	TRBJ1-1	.	TGTGCCAGCAGCCATAGGAGACAGGCCGACACTGAAGCTTTCTTT	CASSHRRQADTEAFF
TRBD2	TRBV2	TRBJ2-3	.	TGTGCCAGCAGTGATGCCTGGCGGGGGGACACAGATACGCAGTATTTT	CASSDAWRGDTDTQYF
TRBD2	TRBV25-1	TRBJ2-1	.	TGTGCCAGCAGTGAAAGGGTGGCGGGGGTCAATGAGCAGTTCTTC	CASSERVAGVNEQFF
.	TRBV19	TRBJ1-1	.	TGTGCCAGTAGTTACGGGGGCACTGAAGCTTTCTTT	CASSYGGTEAFF
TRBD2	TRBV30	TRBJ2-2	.	TGTGCCTGGAGTCGCAATCTAGCGGGAGGGGTCGGGGAGCTGTTTTTT	CAWSRNLAGGVGELFF
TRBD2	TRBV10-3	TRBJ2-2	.	TGTGCCATCAGTGATCCAGGACTAGCGGGAGTTTTTGGTGGTGCCGGGGAGCTGTTTTTT	CAISDPGLAGVFGGAGELFF
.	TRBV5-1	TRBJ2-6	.	TGCGCCAGCAGCCTTTCACAGTTCTCTGGGGCCAACGTCCTGACTTTC	CASSLSQFSGANVLTF
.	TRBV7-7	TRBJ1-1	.	TGTGCTAGCAGCTTAGACACGAACACTGAAGCTTTCTTT	CASSLDTNTEAFF
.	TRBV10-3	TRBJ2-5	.	TGTGCCATCAGCGGGGAACAAGAGACCCAGTACTTC	CAISGEQETQYF
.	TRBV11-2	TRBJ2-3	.	TGTGCCAGCACCATTCACGGGACAACCGATTATACGCAGTATTTT	CASTIHGTTDYTQYF